A selection of T cell receptor beta chains follows, all from one sample in a study of CD8+CD57+ T cells in acquired aplastic anemia. TCRdb re-called the reads with MiXCR, one entry per CDR3 protein. The sample records hundreds of thousands of distinct CDR3 sequences, about 70% being singletons. Input material: sorted CD4+, CD8+, or CD8+CD57+ T cells (not recorded which) from PBMCs. These receptors originate from a human donor in good health, serving as a control. The CDR3 runs from the conserved cysteine through the conserved F or W. A D gene is named only where the DNA matches it firmly. Expanded clones get a size class; other rows say once, few or many, or leave the size out.

j_call,d_call,clone_size,v_call,cdr3_nt,cdr3_aa
TRBJ2-5,TRBD2,.,TRBV7-9,TGTGCCAGCAGCCAGAGGACTAGCGCGACCCAAGAGACCCAGTACTTC,CASSQRTSATQETQYF
TRBJ1-6,TRBD1,few,TRBV6-4,TGTGCCAGCAGTAGACAGGGCGAAGAATCACCCCTCCACTTT,CASSRQGEESPLHF
TRBJ2-2,TRBD2,many,TRBV7-7,TGTGCCAGCAGCTTAGCAATAGCGGGGGGCGCCCGTGGCGGGGAGCTGTTTTTT,CASSLAIAGGARGGELFF
TRBJ1-1,.,many,TRBV11-2,TGTGCCAGCAGCTTAGGCGGATATGAAGCTTTCTTT,CASSLGGYEAFF
TRBJ1-1,.,.,TRBV12-3/TRBV12-4,TGTGCCAGCAGAGGAACCTACACTGAAGCTTTCTTT,CASRGTYTEAFF
TRBJ2-4,.,few,TRBV6-2/TRBV6-3,TGTGCCAGCAGCCAACAGTTAGCCAAAAACATTCAGTACTTC,CASSQQLAKNIQYF
TRBJ2-2,.,.,TRBV30,TGTCCCTGGAGTGTACAACCCGACACCGGGGAGCTGTTTTTT,CPWSVQPDTGELFF
TRBJ1-3,.,few,TRBV2,TGTGCCAGCAGCACTAACAGTGCCTCTGGAAACACCATATATTTT,CASSTNSASGNTIYF
TRBJ1-3,.,.,TRBV20-1,TGCAGTGCTAGACAGGAGATGGCTGGAAACACCATATATTTT,CSARQEMAGNTIYF
TRBJ1-5,.,.,TRBV2,TGTGCCAGCGGACCCTACAGAGAGCCAGGCAATCAGCCCCAGCATTTT,CASGPYREPGNQPQHF
TRBJ2-7,TRBD2,.,TRBV4-3,TGCGCCAGCATCCCTAGACTAGCGGCCTACGAGCAGTACTTC,CASIPRLAAYEQYF
TRBJ2-2,.,many,TRBV6-2/TRBV6-3,TGTGCCAGCATTCACCTCCTAGGGAGGGGGGAGAACACCGGGGAGCTGTTTTTT,CASIHLLGRGENTGELFF
TRBJ2-5,TRBD1,many,TRBV4-3,TGCGCCAGCAGCCGGGACAGACAAGAGACCCAGTACTTC,CASSRDRQETQYF
TRBJ2-5,TRBD2,.,TRBV7-2,TGTGCCAGCAGCTTAGATGGGACTAGCGGGGGGATCAAGACCCAGTACTTC,CASSLDGTSGGIKTQYF
TRBJ1-4,.,once,TRBV25-1,TGTGCCAGCAGTGATCTAGCGGGCACTGCTGAAAAACTGTTTTTT,CASSDLAGTAEKLFF
TRBJ1-2,.,many,TRBV18,TGTGCCAGCTCACCTGGGAGGGATCGCTACACCTTC,CASSPGRDRYTF
TRBJ2-7,.,few,TRBV2,TGTGCCAGCAGTTTGCGTGGAAAAACCCACGAGCAGTACTTC,CASSLRGKTHEQYF
TRBJ2-7,.,many,TRBV5-1,TGCGCCAGCAGCTTGGCCAGAGGCGGAGCCTACGAGCAGTACTTC,CASSLARGGAYEQYF
TRBJ2-7,.,.,TRBV7-9,TGTGCCAGCAGCCCAGGCGACGGCGGGGTTTACGAGCAGTACTTC,CASSPGDGGVYEQYF
TRBJ1-2,.,.,TRBV7-9,TGTGCCAGCAGCTGGGCTAGCGGGGGCACAGATACGCAGTACACCTTC,CASSWASGGTDTQYTF
TRBJ2-1,TRBD2,.,TRBV10-2,TGTGCCAGCAGCGCTAGCGGGGGGGAGGCCATTGCTCAGTTCTTC,CASSASGGEAIAQFF
TRBJ1-2,TRBD1,.,TRBV20-1,TGCAGTGCTGGAGGACAGGGAGAGAACTATGGCTACGCCTTC,CSAGGQGENYGYAF
TRBJ2-3,TRBD2,.,TRBV7-9,TGTGCCAGCAGCAGCGGGAAAGATAGCAATCAGCCCCATTTT,CASSSGKDSNQPHF
TRBJ2-1,.,many,TRBV11-2,TGTGCCAGCAGCTTAAGCAACGATGAGCAGTTCTTC,CASSLSNDEQFF
TRBJ2-1,TRBD2,.,TRBV7-9,TGTGCCAGCAGCTTGTCTGTGGCGGGGGGGTCCACAAATGAGCAGTTCTTC,CASSLSVAGGSTNEQFF
TRBJ1-1,.,few,TRBV19,TGTGCCAGTAGGGACAGCAAGAACACTGAAGCTTTCTTT,CASRDSKNTEAFF
TRBJ2-3,.,.,TRBV25-1,TGTGCCAGCAGTGAACCCAGGGGATGGGGCACAGATACGCAGTATTTT,CASSEPRGWGTDTQYF
TRBJ1-1,TRBD1,many,TRBV2,TGTGCCAGCAGGAAACGTAAGGGGGCGATTATTACTGAAGCTTTCTTT,CASRKRKGAIITEAFF
TRBJ2-2,.,many,TRBV7-7,TGTGCCAGCAGCTTTGCAGGGGGAGGCGGGGAGCTGTTTTTT,CASSFAGGGGELFF
TRBJ1-2,.,.,TRBV5-6,.,CASSYDRAGYTFDGYTF
TRBJ1-1,.,.,TRBV10-1,TGCGCCAGCAGTGTGTCCTTGGGCGCTGAGCCTTTCTTT,CASSVSLGAEPFF
TRBJ1-3,.,few,TRBV6-5,TGTGCCAGCAGTTACGACGGGAACACCATATATTTT,CASSYDGNTIYF
TRBJ2-5,.,many,TRBV20-1,TGCAGGGTGTCAGGGGACTCCCTGGAGACCCAGTACTTC,CRVSGDSLETQYF
TRBJ2-2,.,few,TRBV10-3,TGTGCCATCAGTGAGACGGACCCCGGGGAGCTGTTTTTT,CAISETDPGELFF
TRBJ1-6,TRBD1,.,TRBV19,TGTGCCAGTAGTACAGATCACAGGGGGAGCTCCTACGATCAACCCTTCCACTTT,CASSTDHRGSSYDQPFHF
TRBJ2-7,TRBD1,once,TRBV12-3/TRBV12-4,TGTGCCAGCAGCTTCGGGACAGGGGTCTACGAGCAGTACTTC,CASSFGTGVYEQYF
TRBJ2-7,TRBD1,.,TRBV7-2,TGTGCCAGCAGCTTAGCAGGGGGCACCCTCTACGAGCAGTACTTC,CASSLAGGTLYEQYF
TRBJ1-2,.,.,TRBV5-5,TGTGCCAGCAGCCCTAATTTCAGGTGGAGCTACACCTTC,CASSPNFRWSYTF
TRBJ2-5,.,.,TRBV19,TGTGCCAGTAGTATTGGTAGGGCGAGCTATGCCCAGAACTTC,CASSIGRASYAQNF
TRBJ2-5,.,once,TRBV5-1,TGCGCCAGCAGCTCGACACGGAACACTGAGGTGGAGACCCAGTACTTC,CASSSTRNTEVETQYF
TRBJ2-1,.,.,TRBV7-2,TGTGCCAGCGGCTCTAGACAGCCCAACACTGAAGCTAGATTCTTC,CASGSRQPNTEARFF